This T cell receptor (beta chain) was documented in a study of CD8 T cells in Susac syndrome. Study-level results: Susac-specific public clones in total CD8+ repertoires numbered about 17; in CD8+ TEMRA repertoires, they numbered 5 or 6. The peak of CD8+ clonal expansion in Susac was seen in TEMRA cells and active patients.

Patients with Susac syndrome met diagnostic criteria that were recently defined for definite or probable disease. The V segment lost 3 bases and the J segment 1 base; nucleotides outside the gene matches: 11. CDR1 is DFQATT and CDR2 is SNEGSKA in the germline V gene (reference sequence). The CDR3 sequence is 16 residues long. Comments on this clonotype: Its target is not known.

Roughly 0.45 to 1 ug RNA was reverse transcribed with random hexamers. TCRdb reprocessed the immunoSEQ multiplex PCR reads via MiXCR and lists one record per CDR3 protein. The table has about 85,000 distinct CDR3 sequences, 95% seen once. The source material was CD8+ T cells from PBMCs. The sequence came from a human donor with Susac syndrome. This chain uses TRBV20-1 with TRBJ1-1, with 7 bases lining up with TRBD1. CDR3 amino acids: CSARIPDRDKNTEAFF. CDR3 bases: TGCAGTGCTAGGATCCCTGACAGGGATAAGAACACTGAAGCTTTCTTT.